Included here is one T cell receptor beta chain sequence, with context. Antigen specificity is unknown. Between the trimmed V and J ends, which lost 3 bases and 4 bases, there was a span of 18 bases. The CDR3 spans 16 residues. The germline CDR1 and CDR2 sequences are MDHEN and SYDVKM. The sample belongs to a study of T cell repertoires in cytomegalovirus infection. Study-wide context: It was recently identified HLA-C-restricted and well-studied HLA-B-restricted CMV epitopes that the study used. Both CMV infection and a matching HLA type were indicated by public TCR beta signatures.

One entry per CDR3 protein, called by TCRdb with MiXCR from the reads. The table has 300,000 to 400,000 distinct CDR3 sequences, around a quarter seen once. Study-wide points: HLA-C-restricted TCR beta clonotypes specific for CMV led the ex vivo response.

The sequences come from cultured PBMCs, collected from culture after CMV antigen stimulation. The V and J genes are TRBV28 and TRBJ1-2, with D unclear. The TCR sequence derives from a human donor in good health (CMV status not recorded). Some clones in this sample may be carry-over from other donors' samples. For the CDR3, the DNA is TGTGCCAGCAGTTTCCCCCCCGCGGAAGGGTTCTATGGCTACACCTTC. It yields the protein CASSFPPAEGFYGYTF.